The 9 T cell receptor beta chains given below trace back to one sample, sequenced in a study of blood T cells in healthy people across ages. Sample-barcoded 5' priming and a J-beta primer mix drove a second PCR of 7 to 11 cycles. One entry per CDR3 protein results from TCRdb running MiXCR on the 5' RACE reads. The sample has about 1.6 million distinct CDR3 sequences, roughly 30% seen once. The specimen sequenced was blood. These receptors were obtained from a woman aged 25-40 years in good health.

The chain has TRBV10-3 and TRBJ2-7; unclear D gene. CDR1 is ENHRY and CDR2 is SYGVKD in the germline V gene. Between the trimmed V and J ends, which lost 0 bases and 2 bases, there was a span of 11 bases. The CDR3 sequence is 15 residues long. The chain's CDR3 is CAISESGSPTYEQYF. The CDR3 nucleotides are TGTGCCATCAGTGAGTCAGGCTCACCCACCTACGAGCAGTACTTC.

This sequence joins TRBV27 and TRBJ1-5, with 8 positions matching TRBD1. The CDR3 length is 16 residues. Germline values: CDR1 MNHEY, CDR2 SMNVEV (reference sequence). The V gene end was trimmed by 10 bases and the J gene end by 4 bases; junction bases not matched to a gene: 15. In DNA form, the CDR3 reads TGTGCCACCATCCCCCGGCAAGACAGGGGAAATCAGCCCCAGCATTTT. This encodes CATIPRQDRGNQPQHF.

The rearrangement links TRBV11-2 to TRBJ2-3; the match to TRBD2 covers 7 bases. CDR3 length equals 15 residues. Looked up from germline, CDR1 is SGHAT and CDR2 is FQNNGV. V lost 1 base and J lost 6; bases outside the gene matches: 7. CDR3 sequence reads: CASSLAGGSSDTQYF. CDR3 DNA: TGTGCCAGCAGCTTAGCGGGAGGCTCGTCGGATACGCAGTATTTT.

This clonotype was seen only a few times. The chain links TRBV24-1 to TRBJ1-2; unclear D gene. Germline assignment: CDR1 KGHDR and CDR2 SFDVKD. V lost 3 bases and J lost 4, with 8 bases in between. This CDR3 contains 13 residues. The CDR3 nucleotides are TGTGCCACCAGTGATAACCGGGCCTATGGCTACACCTTC. Translating gives CATSDNRAYGYTF.

This clonotype was seen only a few times. J is TRBJ1-6 and V is TRBV4-1, with 7 bases lining up with TRBD1. V dropped 2 bases and J dropped 10; count of bases not matched to a gene: 2. There are 13 residues in the CDR3. Germline V CDR1 and CDR2: MGHRA, YSYEKL. The CDR3 sequence: CASSQLQGSPLHF. Here the CDR3 DNA reads TGCGCCAGCAGCCAATTACAGGGGTCACCCCTCCACTTT.

The chain joins TRBV6-5 to TRBJ1-1; D gene unclear. Per germline, CDR1 MNHEY and CDR2 SVGAGI. This CDR3 is built from 14 residues. Trimming pared 10 bases from V and 1 base from J, leaving 16 bases between. CDR3 nucleotide sequence: TGTGCCAACGGCTTCTCTGAAGGGAACACTGAAGCTTTCTTT. Amino acid sequence: CANGFSEGNTEAFF.

A note on this clonotype: Its ends do not fully match the called genes, so a read error is possible. This chain uses TRBV5-5 with TRBJ1-2, with a weak D call TRBD1 (6 bases). The CDR3 consists of 16 residues. From germline, CDR1 is SGHKS and CDR2 YYEKEE (reference sequence). The CDR3 is CACSLGQGRTNYGYTF. The CDR3 nucleotides are TGTGCCTGCAGCCTGGGCCAGGGGAGAACTAACTATGGCTACACCTTC.

The V gene is TRBV20-1, the J gene TRBJ2-3; TRBD1 matches at 8 bases. The CDR3 loop spans 19 amino acids. Per the germline V gene, CDR1 is DFQATT and CDR2 is SNEGSKA (reference sequence). V lost 3 bases to trimming and J lost 3 bases; unmatched junction nucleotides: 20. CDR3 sequence reads: CSASPLGGGTGRATDTQYF. CDR3 DNA sequence: TGCAGTGCTAGCCCTCTCGGAGGCGGGACAGGTCGAGCTACAGATACGCAGTATTTT.

This clonotype was seen more than once but under ten times. The chain recombines TRBV9 with TRBJ1-4; maybe TRBD1 (5 bases). The CDR3 is 15 residues long. Germline V lookup: CDR1 SGDLS, CDR2 YYNGEE. V shed 0 bases and J shed 6 bases, with 12 bases lying between them. CDR3 loop: CASSVGPGGDEKLFF. As DNA, the CDR3 is TGTGCCAGCAGCGTAGGGCCGGGAGGGGATGAAAAACTGTTTTTT.